These T cell receptor beta chains were read from a single sample in a study of blood T cell repertoires in COVID-19. The table came from immunoSEQ multiplex PCR; TCRdb's copy has only in-frame clones and leaves some out. Of some 200,000 clones listed, about 86% are singletons. The sample was PBMCs or T cells enriched from blood (not recorded which). Every receptor here comes from a woman between 40 and 50 years old with acute COVID-19. Both conserved end residues are part of each CDR3. The order of the fields is J gene, D gene, clone size, V gene, CDR3 DNA, CDR3 protein. A D gene is named only where the DNA matches it firmly. A row's size may be missing; if present it is once, few, many or a size class.

j_call: TRBJ1-6
d_call: TRBD1
clone_size: few
v_call: TRBV9
cdr3_nt: TGTGCCAGCAGCCCCGGACAGGGAAAGAATTCACCCCTCCACTTT
cdr3_aa: CASSPGQGKNSPLHF

j_call: TRBJ1-6
d_call: NA
clone_size: few
v_call: TRBV3-1/TRBV3-2
cdr3_nt: TGTGCCAGCAGCCAAGGTACTATCGGTTCACCCCTCCACTTT
cdr3_aa: CASSQGTIGSPLHF

j_call: TRBJ1-1
d_call: TRBD1
clone_size: NA
v_call: TRBV7-2
cdr3_nt: TGTGCCAGCAGCCCCTCGGGACAGTTGAACACTGAAGCTTTCTTT
cdr3_aa: CASSPSGQLNTEAFF

j_call: TRBJ1-5
d_call: NA
clone_size: once
v_call: TRBV7-2
cdr3_nt: TGTGCCAGCAGCTCAAAGACATTCCAGGGGTCGCCCCAGCATTTT
cdr3_aa: CASSSKTFQGSPQHF

j_call: TRBJ1-4
d_call: TRBD1
clone_size: NA
v_call: TRBV2
cdr3_nt: TGTGCCAGCAGGGGGACAGGGGTTGAAGGTGGAAAACTGTTTTTT
cdr3_aa: CASRGTGVEGGKLFF

j_call: TRBJ2-7
d_call: NA
clone_size: NA
v_call: TRBV7-6
cdr3_nt: TGTGCCAGCAGCTTAGAAGTGCGGCAGCCCTACGAGCAGTACTTC
cdr3_aa: CASSLEVRQPYEQYF

j_call: TRBJ2-3
d_call: TRBD2
clone_size: once
v_call: TRBV13
cdr3_nt: TGTGCCAGCAGAGAACTTAGCGGGAGGGAAGTCACAGATACGCAGTATTTT
cdr3_aa: CASRELSGREVTDTQYF

j_call: TRBJ1-2
d_call: TRBD1
clone_size: few
v_call: TRBV18
cdr3_nt: TGTGCCAGCTCACGAGGACAGGGCTCTACCCCTAACTATGGCTACACCTTC
cdr3_aa: CASSRGQGSTPNYGYTF

j_call: TRBJ2-2
d_call: TRBD2
clone_size: NA
v_call: TRBV28
cdr3_nt: TGTGCCAGCAGTTTAGCGGGAGGGGCCGTTACCGGGGAGCTGTTTTTT
cdr3_aa: CASSLAGGAVTGELFF

j_call: TRBJ2-1
d_call: TRBD2
clone_size: NA
v_call: TRBV19
cdr3_nt: TGTGCCAGTAGTATGGCCTCGCGAGCGGGAGGGAGGAATGAGCAGTTCTTC
cdr3_aa: CASSMASRAGGRNEQFF

j_call: TRBJ1-4
d_call: TRBD1
clone_size: once
v_call: TRBV27
cdr3_nt: TGTGCCAGCTCGTTGGGACAGGGGGAGAGGACTAATGAAAAACTGTTTTTT
cdr3_aa: CASSLGQGERTNEKLFF

j_call: TRBJ1-5
d_call: TRBD1
clone_size: once
v_call: TRBV6-5
cdr3_nt: TGTGCCAGCGTTGGACAGGGGGTTTATCAGCCCCAGCATTTT
cdr3_aa: CASVGQGVYQPQHF

j_call: TRBJ2-7
d_call: TRBD1
clone_size: NA
v_call: TRBV27
cdr3_nt: TGTGCCAGCAGGGACAGGAGCTCCTACGAGCAGTACTTC
cdr3_aa: CASRDRSSYEQYF

j_call: TRBJ2-3
d_call: NA
clone_size: NA
v_call: TRBV24-1
cdr3_nt: TGTGCCACCAGTGTCGGCACAGATACGCAGTATTTT
cdr3_aa: CATSVGTDTQYF

j_call: TRBJ2-3
d_call: NA
clone_size: NA
v_call: TRBV3-1/TRBV3-2
cdr3_nt: TGTGCCAGCAGCCAAGTAGCGGACACCGCAAAAACGCAGTATTTT
cdr3_aa: CASSQVADTAKTQYF

j_call: TRBJ1-1
d_call: NA
clone_size: NA
v_call: TRBV3-1/TRBV3-2
cdr3_nt: TGTGCCAGCAGCCTTTCAGAAGGGGTCGGGGCTTTCTTT
cdr3_aa: CASSLSEGVGAFF

j_call: TRBJ1-1
d_call: NA
clone_size: NA
v_call: TRBV5-6
cdr3_nt: TGTGCCAGCAGCACCTTAGTCAGACAGGATGACACTGAAGCTTTCTTT
cdr3_aa: CASSTLVRQDDTEAFF

j_call: TRBJ2-7
d_call: NA
clone_size: NA
v_call: TRBV9
cdr3_nt: TGTGCCAGCAGCCCGGGGGACGGGATGGACTACGAGCAGTACTTC
cdr3_aa: CASSPGDGMDYEQYF

j_call: TRBJ2-2
d_call: NA
clone_size: NA
v_call: TRBV27
cdr3_nt: TGTGCCAGCAGTTCCGGTTGGCAGGGGTCCACCGGGGAGCTGTTTTTT
cdr3_aa: CASSSGWQGSTGELFF

j_call: TRBJ2-1
d_call: NA
clone_size: NA
v_call: TRBV5-8
cdr3_nt: TGTGCCAGCAGCTACACCGGGACAAGGATTTACAATGAGCAGTTCTTC
cdr3_aa: CASSYTGTRIYNEQFF

j_call: TRBJ1-5
d_call: NA
clone_size: NA
v_call: TRBV28
cdr3_nt: TGTGCCAGCAGTTCAGCGTACCCATATAGCAATCAGCCCCAGCATTTT
cdr3_aa: CASSSAYPYSNQPQHF

j_call: TRBJ1-1
d_call: NA
clone_size: few
v_call: TRBV7-9
cdr3_nt: TGTGCCAGCAGCAAACCGCGGGGGGGTGCAACTGAAGCTTTCTTT
cdr3_aa: CASSKPRGGATEAFF

j_call: TRBJ2-1
d_call: NA
clone_size: NA
v_call: TRBV2
cdr3_nt: TGTGCCAGCAGTGAGAGGAGTTCTACCTACAATGAGCAGTTCTTC
cdr3_aa: CASSERSSTYNEQFF

j_call: TRBJ1-5
d_call: NA
clone_size: few
v_call: TRBV27
cdr3_nt: TGTGCCAGCAGTTCGAAGGGGAAGGGGGGGAATCAGCCCCAGCATTTT
cdr3_aa: CASSSKGKGGNQPQHF

j_call: TRBJ2-7
d_call: TRBD2
clone_size: NA
v_call: TRBV10-3
cdr3_nt: TGTGCCATCACCCCGCGGGGGGGCGCGGGCGAGCAGTACTTC
cdr3_aa: CAITPRGGAGEQYF

j_call: TRBJ2-7
d_call: TRBD2
clone_size: NA
v_call: TRBV19
cdr3_nt: TGTGCCAGTACGACTAGCGGGAGTACTGGGGACGAGCAGTACTTC
cdr3_aa: CASTTSGSTGDEQYF

j_call: TRBJ1-4
d_call: NA
clone_size: NA
v_call: TRBV15
cdr3_nt: TGTGCCACCAGCAGCTATGGGGCCGCAACTAATGAAAAACTGTTTTTT
cdr3_aa: CATSSYGAATNEKLFF

j_call: TRBJ1-2
d_call: NA
clone_size: NA
v_call: TRBV4-2
cdr3_nt: TGTGCCAGCAGCCAAGATCTAAACAGTGAAGTGACGAGCTACACCTTC
cdr3_aa: CASSQDLNSEVTSYTF

j_call: TRBJ1-2
d_call: TRBD1
clone_size: NA
v_call: TRBV29-1
cdr3_nt: TGCAGCGCCCGGGGTGGGCAGGGGGCGAGAGGCTACACCTTC
cdr3_aa: CSARGGQGARGYTF

j_call: TRBJ1-1
d_call: NA
clone_size: NA
v_call: TRBV19
cdr3_nt: TGTGCCAGTAGTATCGAGCCCTTATCAGGCACTGAAGCTTTCTTT
cdr3_aa: CASSIEPLSGTEAFF

j_call: TRBJ1-1
d_call: TRBD1
clone_size: NA
v_call: TRBV19
cdr3_nt: TGTGCCAGTAGTCCCTCGACAGGGGGAGGGACTGAAGCTTTCTTT
cdr3_aa: CASSPSTGGGTEAFF

j_call: TRBJ1-5
d_call: NA
clone_size: NA
v_call: TRBV19
cdr3_nt: TGTGCCAGTAGTATAGTTCAGGGAAATCAGCCCCAGCATTTT
cdr3_aa: CASSIVQGNQPQHF

j_call: TRBJ1-4
d_call: NA
clone_size: NA
v_call: TRBV19
cdr3_nt: TGTGCCAGTAACGTCCCACGCGAGGAAAAACTGTTTTTT
cdr3_aa: CASNVPREEKLFF

j_call: TRBJ1-4
d_call: NA
clone_size: NA
v_call: TRBV19
cdr3_nt: TGTGCCAGTAGTATAAAGGGAGTCGGTGAAAAACTGTTTTTT
cdr3_aa: CASSIKGVGEKLFF

j_call: TRBJ2-5
d_call: NA
clone_size: NA
v_call: TRBV4-1
cdr3_nt: TGCGCCAGCAGCCAAGATGTGGGCGGGCGGACCCAGTACTTC
cdr3_aa: CASSQDVGGRTQYF

j_call: TRBJ2-3
d_call: TRBD2
clone_size: NA
v_call: TRBV11-3
cdr3_nt: TGTGCCAGCAGCTCGGTACTAGCGGCGGAGCCCGATACGCAGTATTTT
cdr3_aa: CASSSVLAAEPDTQYF

j_call: TRBJ1-2
d_call: NA
clone_size: few
v_call: TRBV19
cdr3_nt: TGTGCCAGTAGGCCTTGGGGTGGCAGGGAGGCGGTCGGCTACACCTTC
cdr3_aa: CASRPWGGREAVGYTF

j_call: TRBJ2-4
d_call: NA
clone_size: NA
v_call: TRBV6-4
cdr3_nt: TGTGCCAGCAGTGACGGACCTCCTCGCGGGAACATTCAGTACTTC
cdr3_aa: CASSDGPPRGNIQYF

j_call: TRBJ1-6
d_call: NA
clone_size: NA
v_call: TRBV4-3
cdr3_nt: TGCGCCAGCAGCCAAGACGCAGGGCATAATTCACCCCTCCACTTT
cdr3_aa: CASSQDAGHNSPLHF

j_call: TRBJ2-5
d_call: NA
clone_size: NA
v_call: TRBV5-1
cdr3_nt: TGCGCCAGCAGAGACGGGAGAAGAGAGACCCAGTACTTC
cdr3_aa: CASRDGRRETQYF

j_call: TRBJ2-2
d_call: NA
clone_size: NA
v_call: TRBV7-3
cdr3_nt: TGTGCCAGCAGCTTACAGTCGAACACCGGGGAGCTGTTTTTT
cdr3_aa: CASSLQSNTGELFF

j_call: TRBJ1-2
d_call: TRBD1
clone_size: NA
v_call: TRBV5-6
cdr3_nt: TGTGCCAGCAGCTTGGGAGGGTTACAGGGGAATGGCTACACCTTC
cdr3_aa: CASSLGGLQGNGYTF

j_call: TRBJ2-3
d_call: NA
clone_size: NA
v_call: TRBV9
cdr3_nt: TGTGCCAGCAGCGTAGCGGGATTCGACACAGATACGCAGTATTTT
cdr3_aa: CASSVAGFDTDTQYF

j_call: TRBJ2-1
d_call: NA
clone_size: NA
v_call: TRBV5-6
cdr3_nt: TGTGCCAGCAGCTTCCCCAGCCGGGATGAGCAGTTCTTC
cdr3_aa: CASSFPSRDEQFF

j_call: TRBJ1-2
d_call: TRBD1
clone_size: NA
v_call: TRBV20-1
cdr3_nt: TGCAGTGCTAGTAGGACAGGGAAGGTCGATGGCTACACCTTC
cdr3_aa: CSASRTGKVDGYTF

j_call: TRBJ1-6
d_call: NA
clone_size: few
v_call: TRBV9
cdr3_nt: TGTGCCAGCAGCCCAGGGTTTGATAATTCACCCCTCCACTTT
cdr3_aa: CASSPGFDNSPLHF